The 24 T cell receptor beta chains below all came from one sample that was sequenced in a study of identical twins. TCRdb itself ran the 5' RACE reads through MiXCR, one entry per CDR3 protein. Among about 660,000 distinct CDR3 sequences listed, under 9% were seen once. Another study also made use of these data, one on yellow fever vaccine responses in identical twins.

The sequenced sample was PBMCs. These receptors were obtained from a young woman in good health.

This clonotype was observed a few times. The DNA of the CDR3 is TGTGCCAGCAGCCGAGCCGGGACAAAGAGCACAGATACGCAGTATTTT. This translates into CASSRAGTKSTDTQYF. The chain links TRBV7-2 to TRBJ2-3, with a tentative D call TRBD1 (6 bases). The V gene lost 5 bases and the J gene lost 0 bases, with 15 bases spanning the gap. The CDR3 contains 16 residues. CDR1 and CDR2 from the germline V gene are SGHTA and FQGNSA. The entire variable domain, with the rest obtained from reference TRBV7-2 and TRBJ2-3, is as follows: GAGVSQSPSNKVTEKGKDVELRCDPISGHTALYWYRQSLGQGLEFLIYFQGNSAPDKSGLPSDRFSAERTGGSVSTLTIQRTQQEDSAVYLCASSRAGTKSTDTQYFGPGTRLTVL.

This clonotype occurred a few times. The genes are TRBV9 and TRBJ2-7; D is possibly TRBD2 (6 bases). Trimming left V 0 bases short and J 9 bases short, with 13 bases between. Germline V lookup: CDR1 SGDLS, CDR2 YYNGEE. The CDR3 spans 13 residues. Written as DNA, the CDR3 is TGTGCCAGCAGCGTAGCTTCGGGAGTAGTGCAGTACTTC. The encoded protein is CASSVASGVVQYF.

The CDR3 loop is CASSQERVAYEQYF. Here the CDR3 DNA reads TGCGCCAGCAGCCAAGAAAGGGTAGCTTACGAGCAGTACTTC. This chain links TRBV4-3 with TRBJ2-7, with D uncertain. V dropped 0 bases and J dropped 4 bases, with 10 bases sitting between them. There are 14 residues in the CDR3. The germline V gene has CDR1 LGHNA and CDR2 YSLEER.

CDR3 in DNA: TGCAGTGCTAGTGATTGGGGGTCCTCTTCCTACGAGCAGTACTTC. It specifies CSASDWGSSSYEQYF. The chain has TRBV20-1 and TRBJ2-7, with D perhaps given as TRBD1 or TRBD2 (5 bases each). This CDR3 spans 15 amino acids. Germline loops: CDR1 DFQATT, CDR2 SNEGSKA (reference sequence). Trimming removed 3 bases at V and 1 base at J, with 16 bases between.

In its sample, this clonotype was seen many times. The CDR3 sequence: CSARRGAGAPAAFSETQYF. As DNA, the CDR3 is TGCAGTGCTAGGCGAGGGGCGGGGGCCCCCGCAGCTTTTTCAGAGACCCAGTACTTC. The rearrangement uses TRBV20-1 and TRBJ2-5; maybe TRBD2 (7 bases). The CDR3 has 19 residues. Trimming left V 3 bases short and J 4 bases short, with 30 bases between. Germline V gene lookup returns CDR1 DFQATT and CDR2 SNEGSKA (reference sequence).

This clonotype was seen only a few times. V and J are TRBV6-1 and TRBJ2-1; 11 bases align to TRBD1. The CDR3 contains 16 residues. V lost 8 bases and J lost 1; bases outside the gene matches: 7. Germline V gene data show CDR1 as MNHNS and CDR2 as SASEGT. CDR3 coding DNA: TGTGCCAGCGGACAGGGGGCGGCGGGGTCCTACAATGAGCAGTTCTTC. Translation gives CASGQGAAGSYNEQFF.

V and J are TRBV27 and TRBJ2-1; maybe TRBD2 (6 bases). The CDR3 covers 14 residues. CDR1 MNHEY and CDR2 SMNVEV come from the germline V gene (reference sequence). Trimming shortened V by 11 bases and J by 3 bases, and 17 bases separated the two germline ends. The CDR3 region has the DNA TGTGCCGCCGGTGGCGGGGCCCACTACAATGAGCAGTTCTTC. Its translation: CAAGGGAHYNEQFF.

This clonotype showed up just a few times. The gene calls are TRBV20-1 and TRBJ2-2; D may be TRBD2 (6 bases). V lost 0 bases and J 2 bases, leaving 13 bases between the germline ends. The CDR3 is 16 amino acids. The germline gives CDR1 DFQATT, CDR2 SNEGSKA (reference sequence). The CDR3 DNA reads TGCAGTGCTAGAGATTTCAAAGCGGGCAACACCGGGGAGCTGTTTTTT. It codes for CSARDFKAGNTGELFF.

In its sample, this clonotype was seen a few times. At one of its ends the junction is not consistent with the germline gene, which may arise from a read error. The chain employs TRBV28 and TRBJ1-5; D not resolved. The CDR3 has 15 residues. Germline loops: CDR1 MDHEN, CDR2 SYDVKM. CDR3 sequence reads: CASSPEKRSNQPQHF. In DNA, the CDR3 is TGTGCCAGCAGTCCCGAAAAAAGGAGCAATCAACCCCAGCATTTT.

The chain is built from TRBV7-8 and TRBJ2-1; weak D call: TRBD2 (6 bases). The ends were cut back, 7 bases at V and 5 bases at J, with 18 bases in the middle. The CDR3 covers 15 residues. Germline V CDR1 and CDR2: SGHVS, FQNEAQ. The CDR3 spells CASNERTGGHNEQFF. CDR3 coding DNA: TGTGCCAGCAACGAACGAACCGGGGGACACAATGAGCAGTTCTTC.

The J gene is TRBJ2-4, the V gene TRBV2; D call uncertain. Germline values: CDR1 SNHLY, CDR2 FYNNEI. The CDR3 runs 15 residues. The V gene lost 3 bases and the J gene lost 5 bases, with 14 bases spanning the gap. The CDR3 region has the DNA TGTGCCAGCAGTGAGGATAGCAGATTACAAAACATTCAGTACTTC. Amino acid sequence: CASSEDSRLQNIQYF.

This clonotype was counted only a few times. The V call is TRBV15, the J call TRBJ1-2; D unclear. The CDR3 spans 14 residues. V was shortened by 0 bases and J by 5 bases, with 10 bases between the two germline ends. In germline, CDR1 is LNHNV, CDR2 YYDKDF (reference sequence). CDR3 protein: CATSREVGDYGYTF. CDR3 nucleotide sequence: TGTGCCACCAGCAGAGAGGTTGGGGATTATGGCTACACCTTC.

This clonotype was picked up many times. The V gene is TRBV28, the J gene TRBJ2-5; weak D call: TRBD1 (5 bases). V lost 8 bases and J lost 2, with 18 bases in between. This CDR3 has 15 amino acids. The germline V gene has CDR1 MDHEN and CDR2 SYDVKM. The CDR3 here is CASRPMTALQETQYF. The DNA of the CDR3 is TGTGCCAGCCGTCCAATGACAGCCCTTCAAGAGACCCAGTACTTC.

This clonotype was seen many times. The CDR3 protein is CASSWDSNTEAFF. The CDR3 DNA is TGTGCCAGCAGTTGGGACAGCAACACTGAAGCTTTCTTT. The rearrangement joins TRBV12-3 or TRBV12-4 to TRBJ1-1; 7 bases map to TRBD1. The V gene end was trimmed by 4 bases and the J gene end by 2 bases; junction bases not matched to a gene: 1. The CDR3 is made up of 13 amino acids.

This clonotype was recorded many times. The gene calls are TRBV14 and TRBJ2-3; D unclear. Deletions cut 1 base from V and 4 bases from J, with 3 bases between. Germline V gene sequence: CDR1 SGHDN, CDR2 FVKESK. This CDR3 region has 12 residues. The CDR3 region has the DNA TGTGCCAGCAGCCAAGTTCCAGATACGCAGTATTTT. Translating it yields CASSQVPDTQYF.

This clonotype showed up many times. The rearrangement links TRBV12-3 or TRBV12-4 to TRBJ2-7; the match to TRBD2 covers 7 bases. V shed 3 bases, J shed 4 bases, and the junction held 9 bases outside the gene matches. The CDR3 consists of 15 residues. CDR3 amino acids: CASSFGREIMYEQYF. CDR3 nucleotide sequence: TGTGCCAGCAGTTTTGGGCGGGAGATAATGTACGAGCAGTACTTC.

V is TRBV10-3 and J is TRBJ1-1, with D perhaps matching TRBD1 (6 bases). The CDR3 loop spans 20 amino acids. The germline gives CDR1 ENHRY, CDR2 SYGVKD. V shed 0 bases and J shed 7 bases, with 30 bases lying between them. The CDR3 nucleotides read TGTGCCATCAGTGAGTCGATAACAGGGTTGCGCAAAGGAGTGAGTAGTGAAGCTTTCTTT. Translation gives CAISESITGLRKGVSSEAFF.

This sequence joins TRBV7-9 and TRBJ1-1, with D uncertain. V lost 0 bases to trimming and J lost 7 bases, with 9 bases between them. The germline V gene encodes CDR1 SEHNR and CDR2 FQNEAQ (reference sequence). This CDR3 spans 13 amino acids. This CDR3 is CASSLAQDGEAFF. The CDR3 DNA reads as TGTGCCAGCAGCTTAGCGCAGGACGGTGAAGCTTTCTTT.

The chain uses TRBV5-1 and TRBJ2-1; 7 nucleotides agree with TRBD1. The CDR3 extends over 13 amino acids. Germline assignment: CDR1 SGHRS and CDR2 YFSETQ. V lost 4 bases to trimming and J lost 9 bases; unmatched junction nucleotides: 7. CDR3 residues: CASSPTTGREQFF. CDR3 nucleotides: TGCGCCAGCAGCCCAACGACAGGGCGTGAGCAGTTCTTC.

This clonotype was counted at least ten times. As DNA, the CDR3 is TGTGCCAGCAGCCCCTCTAAGGCAGATACGCAGTATTTT. Translation: CASSPSKADTQYF. The V call is TRBV4-2, the J call TRBJ2-3; no clear D gene. The CDR3 runs to 13 residues. Germline V gene lookup returns CDR1 LGHNA and CDR2 YNFKEQ. Trimming cost V 4 bases and J 4 bases, with 9 bases left between them.

This clonotype showed up just a few times. The CDR3: CSARPSGRVLGEQYF. In DNA, the CDR3 is TGCAGTGCTAGACCTAGCGGGAGGGTTCTTGGGGAGCAGTACTTC. V gene TRBV20-1 combines with J gene TRBJ2-7; TRBD2 aligns across 12 bases. Germline CDR1 DFQATT, CDR2 SNEGSKA (reference sequence). This CDR3 contains 15 residues. V dropped 2 bases and J dropped 7; count of bases not matched to a gene: 9.

Ten or more counts support this clonotype. The chain combines TRBV6-5 with TRBJ2-5; D remains unclear. V was clipped by 7 bases and J by 4 bases, with 7 bases between them. Germline V gene sequence: CDR1 MNHEY, CDR2 SVGAGI. The CDR3 is 11 residues long. The CDR3: CASTRGETQYF. CDR3 sequence (DNA): TGTGCCAGCACACGCGGAGAGACCCAGTACTTC.

V is TRBV7-8 and J is TRBJ2-1; D uncertain. V was pared by 1 base and J by 9 bases, with 10 bases between. Germline CDR1 and CDR2: SGHVS and FQNEAQ. The CDR3 runs to 13 residues. The CDR3 loop is CASSLGRHIEQFF. CDR3 coding DNA: TGTGCCAGCAGCTTAGGACGGCACATTGAGCAGTTCTTC.

The rearrangement links TRBV4-3 to TRBJ2-4, with 9 positions matching TRBD2. Germline CDR1 reads LGHNA; CDR2 reads YSLEER. V lost 0 bases and J lost 8; bases outside the gene matches: 5. The CDR3 is 15 residues long. The CDR3 sequence is CASSQDKAGGYIQYF. In DNA, the CDR3 is TGCGCCAGCAGCCAAGATAAAGCGGGAGGTTACATTCAGTACTTC.